These 5 T cell receptor beta chains were all obtained from the same sample, sequenced in a study of blood T cell repertoires in COVID-19. Repertoires were generated with immunoSEQ multiplex PCR, while TCRdb's copy carries only in-frame clones and drops some. The sample lists 430,000 or so clones, roughly 90% occurring once. The sample taken for sequencing was PBMCs or T cells enriched from blood (not recorded which). The receptor source for this set is a woman aged 18-29 years who had been exposed to COVID-19.

The chain is built from TRBV4-2 and TRBJ1-2, with TRBD1 as a possible D gene (6 bases). Trimming left V 0 bases short and J 1 base short, with 18 bases between. This CDR3 has 18 residues. CDR1 is LGHNA, CDR2 YNFKEQ, per germline. The CDR3 DNA reads TGTGCCAGCAGCCAAGAACCCCTAGGACAGATCCTTAACTATGGCTACACCTTC. Amino acid sequence: CASSQEPLGQILNYGYTF.

The chain uses TRBV20-1 and TRBJ1-3; no definite D call. CDR1 and CDR2 (germline): DFQATT, SNEGSKA (reference sequence). V was shortened by 5 bases and J by 2 bases, with 4 bases between the two germline ends. The CDR3 covers 11 residues. CDR3: CSADTGNTIYF. CDR3 nucleotides: TGCAGTGCTGACACTGGAAACACCATATATTTT.

This chain's CDR3 is CASSVRLMNTEAFF. For the CDR3, the DNA is TGTGCCAGCAGCGTGAGACTGATGAACACTGAAGCTTTCTTT. The V call is TRBV5-6, the J call TRBJ1-1; no reliable D call. Germline V gene data show CDR1 as SGHDT and CDR2 as YYEEEE. The CDR3 has 14 residues. Trimming cost V 4 bases and J 0 bases, with 10 bases left between them.

The J gene is TRBJ2-6, the V gene TRBV28, with TRBD1 matching over 10 bases. J lost 0 bases, V lost 6 bases, and 2 bases had no gene match. The germline gives CDR1 MDHEN, CDR2 SYDVKM. The CDR3 consists of 16 residues. The CDR3 bases are TGTGCCAGCAGGGGACAGGGGAGCTCTGGGGCCAACGTCCTGACTTTC. This gives the protein CASRGQGSSGANVLTF.

The chain joins TRBV15 to TRBJ2-3, with TRBD2 identical over 12 bases. The V segment lost 5 bases and the J segment 0 bases; nucleotides outside the gene matches: 15. From germline, CDR1 is LNHNV and CDR2 YYDKDF (reference sequence). The CDR3 runs to 20 residues. The DNA for the CDR3 is TGTGCCACCAGCGATAGGGCTGCTAGCGGGAGGGTCCCTAGCACAGATACGCAGTATTTT. Amino acid sequence: CATSDRAASGRVPSTDTQYF.